These 32 T cell receptor beta chains were all obtained from the same sample, sequenced in a study of T cells after yellow fever vaccination (dated by TCRdb to the late 2010s). The treatment or condition label corresponds to: live attenuated yellow fever vaccine strain. The method was 5' RACE. Instrument used: Illumina NovaSeq 6000. TCRdb applied fastp at Q25 and MiXCR to the public reads, then kept only in-frame beta chains. Identical CDR3 protein sequences are pooled into one entry, listed with their most common genes and DNA. The sample table lists some 340,000 distinct CDR3 sequences, 9.5% to 12% of them with a count of one. The ten largest clones add up to about 3.5% of the sample. Specimen: CD4+ T cells sorted from PBMCs, collected 45 days after the yellow fever booster vaccination. These receptors were taken from a man aged 18 to 30 who received the YFV17D yellow fever vaccine.

The chain has TRBV7-2 and TRBJ1-1, with D hard to call. Per the germline V gene, CDR1 is SGHTA and CDR2 is FQGNSA. V dropped 0 bases and J dropped 1 base, with 6 bases sitting between them. The CDR3 is 14 amino acids. The CDR3 is CASSLAGQNTEAFF. The CDR3 region has the DNA TGTGCCAGCAGCTTAGCAGGGCAGAACACTGAAGCTTTCTTT. Together with reference TRBV7-2 and TRBJ1-1, the CDR3 gives the full variable domain: GAGVSQSPSNKVTEKGKDVELRCDPISGHTALYWYRQSLGQGLEFLIYFQGNSAPDKSGLPSDRFSAERTGGSVSTLTIQRTQQEDSAVYLCASSLAGQNTEAFFGQGTRLTVV.

The chain carries TRBV2 and TRBJ2-7; TRBD2 is a possible D gene (6 bases). The V end was cut by 1 base, the J end by 6 bases, with 10 bases between. Per germline, CDR1 SNHLY and CDR2 FYNNEI. The CDR3 covers 13 residues. The CDR3 nucleotides read TGTGCCAGCAGTGAAGGTTGGGACTCCGAGCAGTACTTC. Protein: CASSEGWDSEQYF.

This clonotype has more than one count but fewer than ten. V and J are TRBV11-2 and TRBJ2-5; D call uncertain. Between the trimmed V and J ends, which lost 4 bases and 4 bases, there was a span of 7 bases. The V gene's germline CDR1 is SGHAT and CDR2 FQNNGV. The CDR3 runs to 12 residues. The CDR3 loop reads CASSSALETQYF. The DNA for the CDR3 is TGTGCCAGCAGCTCAGCCCTAGAGACCCAGTACTTC.

This chain links TRBV10-3 with TRBJ1-2; TRBD1 matches 7 bases. This CDR3 is 13 amino acids long. Germline V lookup: CDR1 ENHRY, CDR2 SYGVKD. The V gene end was trimmed by 2 bases and the J gene end by 13 bases; junction bases not matched to a gene: 10. The DNA for the CDR3 is TGTGCCATCAGTGAGCAAGAGACAGGGTCACGCACCTTC. Translating gives CAISEQETGSRTF.

The CDR3 loop reads CASSSWGTYEQYV. In DNA form, the CDR3 reads TGTGCCAGCAGCTCTTGGGGGACCTACGAGCAGTACGTC. J is TRBJ2-7 and V is TRBV7-8; D could derive from TRBD1 or TRBD2 (5 bases each). Trimming left V 4 bases short and J 2 bases short, with 9 bases between. CDR1 and CDR2 (germline): SGHVS, FQNEAQ. The length of the CDR3 is 13 residues.

In its sample, this clonotype was seen a few times. For the CDR3, the DNA is TGTGCCAGCAGTGAAACAAGAACTAATGAAAAACTGTTTTTT. Amino acid sequence: CASSETRTNEKLFF. V and J are TRBV6-1 and TRBJ1-4; D remains unclear. CDR1 MNHNS and CDR2 SASEGT come from the germline V gene. V lost 2 bases and J 1 base, leaving 5 bases between the germline ends. The CDR3 runs 14 residues.

This clonotype was seen many times. The chain couples TRBV11-2 to TRBJ2-7; a possible D gene is TRBD1 (6 bases). The CDR3 contains 12 residues. V was trimmed by 5 bases and J by 6 bases, leaving 11 bases between them. The germline gives CDR1 SGHAT, CDR2 FQNNGV. CDR3 coding DNA: TGTGCCAGCAGCCCGGACAGTCTCGAGCAGTACGTC. This sequence encodes CASSPDSLEQYV.

The chain carries TRBV18 and TRBJ1-2; TRBD1 agrees at 7 bases. Germline CDR1 and CDR2: KGHSH and LQKENI. J was trimmed by 4 bases and V by 3 bases; bases with no gene match: 11. The CDR3 is 16 amino acids. The CDR3 nucleotides read TGTGCCAGCTCACCCGGAGTAAGGGACAGCTTCTATGGCTACACCTTC. It encodes CASSPGVRDSFYGYTF.

This chain uses TRBV20-1 with TRBJ2-5; 9 bases are a match to TRBD2. Per germline, CDR1 DFQATT and CDR2 SNEGSKA (reference sequence). CDR3 length: 14 amino acids. V was pared by 3 bases and J by 5 bases, with 7 bases of the junction left unmatched. CDR3 region: CSASSAGGPETQYF. DNA of the CDR3: TGCAGTGCTAGTTCGGCGGGGGGGCCTGAGACCCAGTACTTC.

In this sample, this clonotype turned up a few times. This sequence joins TRBV10-2 and TRBJ2-3, with TRBD2 matching over 8 bases. CDR3 size: 16 residues. Germline CDR1 WSHSY, CDR2 SAAADI. V shed 3 bases, J shed 0 bases, and the junction held 5 bases outside the gene matches. CDR3 coding DNA: TGCGCCAGCAGTGATCCGGGGGGGGAGAGCACAGATACGCAGTATTTT. Protein sequence: CASSDPGGESTDTQYF.

In its sample, this clonotype was seen a few times. The V and J genes are TRBV9 and TRBJ1-2; tentatively, D is TRBD1 (5 bases). CDR1 is SGDLS, CDR2 YYNGEE, per germline. Between the trimmed V and J ends, which lost 2 bases and 4 bases, there was a span of 9 bases. The CDR3 has 13 amino acids. The CDR3 DNA follows: TGTGCCAGCAGCGTCGGGACGGCCTATGGCTACACCTTC. Protein: CASSVGTAYGYTF.

This clonotype was counted between two and nine times. V and J are TRBV11-2 and TRBJ2-7, with 9 bases fitting TRBD1. This CDR3 is built from 15 residues. Germline CDR1 and CDR2: SGHAT and FQNNGV. V trimming: 6 bases; J trimming: 3 bases; junction bases outside the gene matches: 9. Here the CDR3 reads CASSITGGWNYEQYV. DNA of the CDR3: TGTGCCAGCAGTATAACAGGGGGCTGGAACTACGAGCAGTACGTC.

This clonotype was counted only a few times. The rearrangement links TRBV2 to TRBJ2-5; TRBD1 agrees at 7 bases. Germline CDR1 and CDR2: SNHLY and FYNNEI. The trim removed 1 base at V and 7 bases at J, leaving 6 bases unmatched. The CDR3 covers 14 residues. CDR3 amino acids: CASSEDRGEGTQYF. CDR3 sequence (DNA): TGTGCCAGCAGTGAAGACAGGGGTGAAGGGACCCAGTACTTC.

The gene calls are TRBV6-2 or TRBV6-3 and TRBJ2-7, with TRBD1 matching over 10 bases. This CDR3 contains 17 residues. Germline V gene lookup returns CDR1 MNHEY and CDR2 SVGEGT. V lost 7 bases and J lost 1; bases outside the gene matches: 13. The CDR3 nucleotides are TGTGCCAGCATACGGCGGACAGGGGGGTCCGAGTCCTACGAGCAGTACTTC. Its translation is CASIRRTGGSESYEQYF.

The sample holds a few counts of this clonotype. The rearrangement links TRBV5-1 to TRBJ1-1, with D unresolved. The CDR3 covers 13 residues. Germline V gene lookup returns CDR1 SGHRS and CDR2 YFSETQ. The V end was cut by 2 bases, the J end by 5 bases, with 10 bases between. The CDR3 nucleotides are TGCGCCAGCAGCTTCGCCACTTTGACTGAAGCTTTCTTT. Protein product: CASSFATLTEAFF.

The J gene is TRBJ1-3, the V gene TRBV12-3 or TRBV12-4; D perhaps matches TRBD1 (5 bases). The CDR3 loop spans 15 amino acids. V lost 5 bases and J lost 0, with 11 bases in between. CDR3 sequence (DNA): TGTGCCAGCAGTAGACAGCCGAGCTCTGGAAACACCATATATTTT. Encoded protein: CASSRQPSSGNTIYF.

The chain carries TRBV2 and TRBJ1-2, with TRBD1 matching 7 bases. From germline, CDR1 is SNHLY and CDR2 FYNNEI. The CDR3 has 13 amino acids. V lost 6 bases, J lost 8 bases, and 9 bases stayed unmatched. CDR3 residues: CASRPTGRTGYTF. CDR3 nucleotides: TGTGCCAGCAGACCGACAGGGCGGACCGGCTACACCTTC.

The rearrangement joins TRBV4-1 to TRBJ2-3; D is possibly TRBD2 (5 bases). The V end lost 4 bases, the J end lost 2 bases, and 19 bases lay between the germline ends. Per the germline V gene, CDR1 is MGHRA and CDR2 is YSYEKL. The CDR3 has 17 amino acids. The CDR3 protein is CASSPMRTGFDTDTQYF. CDR3 coding DNA: TGCGCCAGCAGCCCTATGAGGACGGGGTTTGACACAGATACGCAGTATTTT.

CDR3 DNA sequence: TGCAGTGCACACGACGAGGAGACCCAGTACTTC. It encodes CSAHDEETQYF. The V and J genes are TRBV20-1 and TRBJ2-5; D ambiguous. Per germline, CDR1 DFQATT and CDR2 SNEGSKA (reference sequence). The V end was cut by 6 bases, the J end by 5 bases, with 10 bases between. The CDR3 has 11 residues.

This clonotype turned up a few times. The rearrangement joins TRBV3-1 to TRBJ2-5; 8 positions agree with TRBD2. Germline trimming cut 8 bases from V and 1 base from J; bases unmatched to any gene: 9. The germline CDR1 and CDR2 sequences are LGHDT and YNNKEL (reference sequence). CDR3 length equals 15 residues. This CDR3 reads CASSGSGAGQETQYF. CDR3 nucleotides: TGTGCCAGCTCCGGTAGCGGGGCCGGCCAAGAGACCCAGTACTTC.

In DNA, the CDR3 is TGTGCCAGCAGCGCCTCCAGGGGAGGAGAGACCCAGTACTTC. Its translation is CASSASRGGETQYF. The chain combines TRBV7-2 with TRBJ2-5, with D perhaps matching TRBD1 or TRBD2 (6 bases each). The CDR3 is made up of 14 amino acids. V gave up 5 bases and J gave up 4 bases, with 14 bases separating them. The germline V gene encodes CDR1 SGHTA and CDR2 FQGNSA.

V usage is TRBV7-2 and J usage is TRBJ2-3; the D gene is possibly TRBD1 (5 bases). The CDR3 sequence is 16 residues long. With 1 base removed from V and 1 base from J, the gap between germline ends came to 12 bases. Germline loops: CDR1 SGHTA, CDR2 FQGNSA. CDR3 in DNA: TGTGCCAGCAGCTTAGTAGGGGTAGGGGGCACAGATACGCAGTATTTT. It specifies CASSLVGVGGTDTQYF.

This clonotype was detected only a few times. The chain joins TRBV20-1 to TRBJ2-2; D unresolved. Germline-derived CDR1 and CDR2 are DFQATT and SNEGSKA (reference sequence). Trimming took off 3 bases at V and 8 bases at J, with 10 bases between the two ends. The CDR3 runs to 12 residues. DNA for the CDR3: TGCAGTGCTAGGCAGGTTCTTGGGGAGCTGTTTTTT. Translated, it gives CSARQVLGELFF.

This clonotype was counted only a few times. This rearrangement joins TRBV6-5 to TRBJ1-1; D uncertain. V shed 1 base and J shed 4 bases, with 10 bases lying between them. Germline V CDR1 and CDR2: MNHEY, SVGAGI. This CDR3 has 14 residues. CDR3 in amino acids: CASSYYPGRTEAFF. CDR3 in DNA: TGTGCCAGCAGTTACTACCCGGGCCGCACTGAAGCTTTCTTT.

This clonotype was counted a few times. The chain couples TRBV10-3 to TRBJ2-7, with D perhaps matching TRBD1 (7 bases). The CDR3 totals 15 residues. With 0 bases removed from V and 6 bases from J, the gap between germline ends came to 15 bases. The germline CDR1 and CDR2 sequences are ENHRY and SYGVKD. The CDR3 coding sequence is TGTGCCATCAGTGAGTCTTGGGGGCAGGGGGGCGAGCAGTACTTC. It encodes CAISESWGQGGEQYF.

J is TRBJ2-3 and V is TRBV20-1; 10 nucleotides match TRBD2. J gave up 5 bases and V 3 bases, and 11 bases lay outside the gene matches. The germline V gene has CDR1 DFQATT and CDR2 SNEGSKA (reference sequence). The CDR3 totals 16 residues. The CDR3 here is CSASGVERGGRDTQYF. CDR3 nucleotide sequence: TGCAGTGCTAGTGGAGTGGAGCGGGGGGGCAGAGATACGCAGTATTTT.

This clonotype occurred many times. The V gene is TRBV5-1, the J gene TRBJ2-3; D ambiguous. The CDR3 covers 13 residues. Trimming stripped 0 bases from V and 2 bases from J, with 4 bases between. Per the germline V gene, CDR1 is SGHRS and CDR2 is YFSETQ. The CDR3 spells CASSLAATDTQYF. The DNA of the CDR3 is TGCGCCAGCAGCTTGGCCGCCACAGATACGCAGTATTTT.

This rearrangement joins TRBV5-6 to TRBJ2-3; D not certain. This CDR3 is 14 amino acids long. With 4 bases removed from V and 2 bases from J, the gap between germline ends came to 11 bases. Germline V gives CDR1 SGHDT, CDR2 YYEEEE. This CDR3 is CASSAPPFTDTQYF. CDR3 sequence (DNA): TGTGCCAGCAGCGCACCGCCGTTCACAGATACGCAGTATTTT.

Ten or more counts support this clonotype. This rearrangement joins TRBV20-1 to TRBJ1-4; D unclear. This CDR3 comprises 11 residues. Germline assignment: CDR1 DFQATT and CDR2 SNEGSKA (reference sequence). V lost 3 bases, J lost 10 bases, and 9 bases lay in between. The chain's CDR3 is CSASVVSKLFF. As DNA, the CDR3 is TGCAGTGCTAGTGTGGTGTCAAAACTGTTTTTT.

This clonotype has a count of ten or more. V is TRBV7-2 and J is TRBJ2-7; 7 bases fit TRBD1. The CDR3 loop spans 15 amino acids. CDR1 and CDR2 from the germline V gene are SGHTA and FQGNSA. With 6 bases clipped from V and 1 base from J, the junction kept 9 bases outside the gene matches. This chain's CDR3 is CASRDGTVLSYEQYF. In nucleotides, the CDR3 is TGTGCCAGCAGGGACGGGACAGTACTTTCCTACGAGCAGTACTTC.

This clonotype appeared many times. This chain uses TRBV5-6 with TRBJ2-3; 10 nucleotides align to TRBD1. This CDR3 contains 16 residues. Germline CDR1 SGHDT, CDR2 YYEEEE. V lost 1 base to trimming and J lost 5 bases; unmatched junction nucleotides: 7. As DNA, the CDR3 is TGTGCCAGCAGCTTGATTCCGGGACAGGGGAAAGATACGCAGTATTTT. It translates to CASSLIPGQGKDTQYF.

This clonotype has just a few counts. The rearrangement uses TRBV7-2 and TRBJ2-2; D possibly corresponds to TRBD1 (5 bases). The CDR3 spans 17 residues. Germline V gene lookup returns CDR1 SGHTA and CDR2 FQGNSA. V dropped 5 bases and J dropped 0 bases, with 16 bases sitting between them. The CDR3 sequence: CASSLHRTSANTGELFF. The CDR3 DNA reads as TGTGCCAGCAGCCTACACAGGACATCCGCGAACACCGGGGAGCTGTTTTTT.